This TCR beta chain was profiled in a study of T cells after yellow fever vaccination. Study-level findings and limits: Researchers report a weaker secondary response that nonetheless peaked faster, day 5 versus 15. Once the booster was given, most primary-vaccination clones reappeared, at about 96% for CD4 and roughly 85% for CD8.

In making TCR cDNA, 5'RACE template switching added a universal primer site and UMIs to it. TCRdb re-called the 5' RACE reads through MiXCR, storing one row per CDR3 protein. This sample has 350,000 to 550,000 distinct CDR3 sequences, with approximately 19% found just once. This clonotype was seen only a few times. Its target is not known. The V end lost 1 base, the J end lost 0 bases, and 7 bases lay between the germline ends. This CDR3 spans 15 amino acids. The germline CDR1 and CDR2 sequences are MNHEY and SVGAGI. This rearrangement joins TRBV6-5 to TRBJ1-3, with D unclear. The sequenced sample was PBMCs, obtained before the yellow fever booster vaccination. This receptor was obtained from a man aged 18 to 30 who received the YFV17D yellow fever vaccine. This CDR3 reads CASSYFGYSGNTIYF. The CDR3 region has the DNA TGTGCCAGCAGTTACTTCGGCTACTCTGGAAACACCATATATTTT.